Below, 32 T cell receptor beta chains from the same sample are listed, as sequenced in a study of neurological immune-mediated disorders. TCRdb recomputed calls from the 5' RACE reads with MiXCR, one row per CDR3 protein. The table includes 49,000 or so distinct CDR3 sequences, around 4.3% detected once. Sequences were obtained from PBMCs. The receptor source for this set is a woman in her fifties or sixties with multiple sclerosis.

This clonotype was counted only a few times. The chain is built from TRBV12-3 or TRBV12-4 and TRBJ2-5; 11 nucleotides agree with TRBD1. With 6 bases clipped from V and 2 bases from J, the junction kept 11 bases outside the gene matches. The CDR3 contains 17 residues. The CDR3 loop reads CASSPSVGDRGQETQYF. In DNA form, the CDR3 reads TGTGCCAGCAGCCCCTCAGTAGGGGACAGGGGGCAAGAGACCCAGTACTTC.

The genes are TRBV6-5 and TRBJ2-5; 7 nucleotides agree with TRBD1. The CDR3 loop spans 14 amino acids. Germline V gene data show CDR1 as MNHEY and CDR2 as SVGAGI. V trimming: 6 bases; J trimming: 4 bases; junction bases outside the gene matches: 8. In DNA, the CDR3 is TGTGCCAGCAGATCCCCGACAGGGAGAGAGACCCAGTACTTC. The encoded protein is CASRSPTGRETQYF.

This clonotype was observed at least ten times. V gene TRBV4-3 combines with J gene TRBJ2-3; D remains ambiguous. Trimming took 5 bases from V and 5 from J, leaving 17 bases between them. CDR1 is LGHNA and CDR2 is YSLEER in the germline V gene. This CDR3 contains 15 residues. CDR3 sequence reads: CASSSSRWIGDTQYF. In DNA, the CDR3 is TGCGCCAGCAGCTCGAGCCGCTGGATTGGAGATACGCAGTATTTT.

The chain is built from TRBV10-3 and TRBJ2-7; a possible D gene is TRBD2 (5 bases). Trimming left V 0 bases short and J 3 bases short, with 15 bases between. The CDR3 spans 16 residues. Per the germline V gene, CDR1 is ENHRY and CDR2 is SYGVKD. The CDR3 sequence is CAISESSLGDYYEQYF. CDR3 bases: TGTGCCATCAGTGAGTCTTCCTTAGGTGACTACTACGAGCAGTACTTC.

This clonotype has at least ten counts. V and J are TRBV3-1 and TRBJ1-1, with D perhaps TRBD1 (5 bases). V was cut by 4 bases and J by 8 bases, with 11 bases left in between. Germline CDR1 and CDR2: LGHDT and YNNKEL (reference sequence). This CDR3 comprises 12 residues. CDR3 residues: CASSRRGREAFF. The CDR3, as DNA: TGTGCCAGCAGCCGAAGGGGACGGGAAGCTTTCTTT.

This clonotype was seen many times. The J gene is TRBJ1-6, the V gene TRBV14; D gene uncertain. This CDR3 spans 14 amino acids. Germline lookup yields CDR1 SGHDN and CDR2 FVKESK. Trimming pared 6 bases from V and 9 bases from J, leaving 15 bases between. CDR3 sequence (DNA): TGTGCCAGCAGTCCAGCCCCAGCAGGTTCACCCCTCCACTTT. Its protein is CASSPAPAGSPLHF.

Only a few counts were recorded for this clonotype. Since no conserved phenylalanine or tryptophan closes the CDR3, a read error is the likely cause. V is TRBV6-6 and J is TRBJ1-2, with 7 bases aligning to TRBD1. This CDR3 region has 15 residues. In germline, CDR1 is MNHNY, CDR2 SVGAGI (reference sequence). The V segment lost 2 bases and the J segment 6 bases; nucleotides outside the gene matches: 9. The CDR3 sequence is CASSYEGAKFDGYTI. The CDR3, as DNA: TGTGCCAGCAGTTACGAGGGGGCCAAGTTTGATGGCTACACCATC.

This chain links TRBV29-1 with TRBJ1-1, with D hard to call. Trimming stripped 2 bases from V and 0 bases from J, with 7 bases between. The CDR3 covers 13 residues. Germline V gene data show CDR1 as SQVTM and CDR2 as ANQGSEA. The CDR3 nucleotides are TGCAGCGTTGAACCCCCCGTGAACACTGAAGCTTTCTTT. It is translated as CSVEPPVNTEAFF.

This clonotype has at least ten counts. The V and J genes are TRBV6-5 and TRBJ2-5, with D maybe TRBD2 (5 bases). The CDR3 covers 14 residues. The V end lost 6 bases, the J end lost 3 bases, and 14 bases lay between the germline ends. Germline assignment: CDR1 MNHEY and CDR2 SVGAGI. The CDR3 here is CASSLSYGEETQYF. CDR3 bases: TGTGCCAGCAGCCTGTCGTACGGGGAAGAGACCCAGTACTTC.

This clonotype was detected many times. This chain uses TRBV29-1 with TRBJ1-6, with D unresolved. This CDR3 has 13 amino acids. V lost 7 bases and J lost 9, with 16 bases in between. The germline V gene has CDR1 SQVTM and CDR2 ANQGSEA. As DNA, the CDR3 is TGCAGCGCCGGAGACGGAGAAGGTTCACCCCTCCACTTT. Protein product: CSAGDGEGSPLHF.

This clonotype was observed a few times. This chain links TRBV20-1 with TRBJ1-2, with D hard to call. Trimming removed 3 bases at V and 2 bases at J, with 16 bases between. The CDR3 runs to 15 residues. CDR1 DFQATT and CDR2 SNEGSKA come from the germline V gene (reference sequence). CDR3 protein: CSARLAETSNYGYTF. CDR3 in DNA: TGCAGTGCTAGGCTCGCGGAGACGTCAAACTATGGCTACACCTTC.

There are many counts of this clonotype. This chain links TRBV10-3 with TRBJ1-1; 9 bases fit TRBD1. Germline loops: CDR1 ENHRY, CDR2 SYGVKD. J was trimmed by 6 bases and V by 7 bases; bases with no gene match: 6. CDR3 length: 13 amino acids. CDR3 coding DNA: TGTGCCATCACCCAGGGACAGGGCGCTGAAGCTTTCTTT. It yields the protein CAITQGQGAEAFF.

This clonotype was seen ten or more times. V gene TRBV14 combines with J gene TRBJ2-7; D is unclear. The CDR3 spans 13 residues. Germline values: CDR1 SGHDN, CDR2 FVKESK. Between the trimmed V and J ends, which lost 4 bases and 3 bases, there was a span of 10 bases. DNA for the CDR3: TGTGCCAGCAGCCCAGAGCTAAACTACGAGCAGTACTTC. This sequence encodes CASSPELNYEQYF.

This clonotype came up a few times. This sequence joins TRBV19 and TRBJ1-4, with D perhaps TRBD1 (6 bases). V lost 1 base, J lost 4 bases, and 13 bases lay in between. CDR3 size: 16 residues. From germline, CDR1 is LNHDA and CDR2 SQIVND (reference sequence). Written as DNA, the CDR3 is TGTGCCAGTAGTATAGGAACCGGGACAAATAATGAAAAACTGTTTTTT. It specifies CASSIGTGTNNEKLFF.

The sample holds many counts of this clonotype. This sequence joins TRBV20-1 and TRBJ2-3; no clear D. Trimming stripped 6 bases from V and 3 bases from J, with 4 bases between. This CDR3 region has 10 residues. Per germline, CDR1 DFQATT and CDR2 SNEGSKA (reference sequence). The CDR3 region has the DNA TGCAGTGCCACAACAGATACGCAGTATTTT. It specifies CSATTDTQYF.

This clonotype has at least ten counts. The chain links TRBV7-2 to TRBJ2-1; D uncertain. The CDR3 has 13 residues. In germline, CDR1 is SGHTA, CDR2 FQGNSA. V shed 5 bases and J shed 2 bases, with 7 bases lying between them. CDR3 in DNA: TGTGCCAGCAGCCTGGGTCCCTACAATGAGCAGTTCTTC. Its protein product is CASSLGPYNEQFF.

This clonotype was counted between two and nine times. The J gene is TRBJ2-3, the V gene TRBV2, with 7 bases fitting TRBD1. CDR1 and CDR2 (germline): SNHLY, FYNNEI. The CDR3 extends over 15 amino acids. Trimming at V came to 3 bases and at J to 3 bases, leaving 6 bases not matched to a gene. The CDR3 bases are TGTGCCAGCAGTGATCCTGCAGGGGGAACAGATACGCAGTATTTT. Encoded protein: CASSDPAGGTDTQYF.

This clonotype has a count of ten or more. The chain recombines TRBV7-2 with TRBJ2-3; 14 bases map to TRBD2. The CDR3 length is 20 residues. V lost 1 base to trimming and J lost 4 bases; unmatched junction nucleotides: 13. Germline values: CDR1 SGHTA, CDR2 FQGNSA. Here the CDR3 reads CASSLVGTSGRGGYADTQYF. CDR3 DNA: TGTGCCAGCAGCTTAGTGGGGACTAGCGGGAGAGGGGGGTACGCAGATACGCAGTATTTT. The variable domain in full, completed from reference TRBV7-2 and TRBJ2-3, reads GAGVSQSPSNKVTEKGKDVELRCDPISGHTALYWYRQSLGQGLEFLIYFQGNSAPDKSGLPSDRFSAERTGGSVSTLTIQRTQQEDSAVYLCASSLVGTSGRGGYADTQYFGPGTRLTVL.

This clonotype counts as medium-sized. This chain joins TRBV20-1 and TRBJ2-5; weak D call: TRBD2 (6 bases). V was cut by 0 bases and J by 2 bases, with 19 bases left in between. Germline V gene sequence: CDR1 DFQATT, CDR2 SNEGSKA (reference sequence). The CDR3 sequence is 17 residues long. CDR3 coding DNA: TGCAGTGCTAGAGATCCGCGGCCAGCGGGTCTTCAAGAGACCCAGTACTTC. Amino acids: CSARDPRPAGLQETQYF.

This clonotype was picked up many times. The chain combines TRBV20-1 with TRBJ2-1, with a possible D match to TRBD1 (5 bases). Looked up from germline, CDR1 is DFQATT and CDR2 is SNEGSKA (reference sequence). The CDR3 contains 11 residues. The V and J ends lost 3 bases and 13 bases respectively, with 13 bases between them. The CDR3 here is CSARDRRAQFF. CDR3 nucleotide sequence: TGCAGTGCTAGGGACCGCAGGGCCCAGTTCTTC.

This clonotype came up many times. CDR3 sequence (DNA): TGTGCCAGCAGCACCCGACTAGCGGGATTCACAGATACGCAGTATTTT. Protein: CASSTRLAGFTDTQYF. The chain is built from TRBV7-2 and TRBJ2-3; 11 bases are shared with TRBD2. The CDR3 runs 16 residues. The germline V gene has CDR1 SGHTA and CDR2 FQGNSA. The V and J ends lost 5 bases and 2 bases, in that order; junction bases with no gene match: 6.

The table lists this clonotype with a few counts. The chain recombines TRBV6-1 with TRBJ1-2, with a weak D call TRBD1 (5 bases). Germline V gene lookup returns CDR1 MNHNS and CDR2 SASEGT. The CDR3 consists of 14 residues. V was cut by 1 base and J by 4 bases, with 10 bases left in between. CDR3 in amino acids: CASSEGRARYGYTF. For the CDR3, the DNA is TGTGCCAGCAGTGAAGGCAGGGCGCGCTATGGCTACACCTTC.

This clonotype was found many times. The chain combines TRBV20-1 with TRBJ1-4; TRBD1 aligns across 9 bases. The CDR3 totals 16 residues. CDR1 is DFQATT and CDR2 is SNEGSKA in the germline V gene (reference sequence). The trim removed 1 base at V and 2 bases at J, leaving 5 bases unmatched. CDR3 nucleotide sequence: TGCAGTGCTAGAGTAATTGGACAGGGGACTAATGAAAAACTGTTTTTT. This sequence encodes CSARVIGQGTNEKLFF.

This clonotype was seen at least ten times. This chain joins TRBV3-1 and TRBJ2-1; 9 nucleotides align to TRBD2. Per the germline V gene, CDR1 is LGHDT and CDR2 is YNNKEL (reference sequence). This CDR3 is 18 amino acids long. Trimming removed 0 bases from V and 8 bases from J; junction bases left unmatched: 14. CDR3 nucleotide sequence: TGTGCCAGCAGCCAAGATTACCCAGCGGGAGGCCTCAGGGATGAGCAGTTCTTC. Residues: CASSQDYPAGGLRDEQFF.

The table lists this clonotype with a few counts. Written as DNA, the CDR3 is TGTGCCAGCAGCCATTCTTACGAGCAGTACTTC. Translation gives CASSHSYEQYF. The genes are TRBV3-1 and TRBJ2-7; D gene uncertain. CDR1 is LGHDT and CDR2 is YNNKEL in the germline V gene (reference sequence). With 3 bases removed from V and 4 bases from J, the gap between germline ends came to 4 bases. The CDR3 loop spans 11 amino acids.

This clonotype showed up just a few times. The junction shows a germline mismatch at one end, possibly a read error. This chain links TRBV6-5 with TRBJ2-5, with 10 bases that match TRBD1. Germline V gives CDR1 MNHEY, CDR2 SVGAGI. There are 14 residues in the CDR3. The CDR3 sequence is CASRKDRGKETQYF. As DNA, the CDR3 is TGTGCAAGCAGAAAGGACAGGGGGAAAGAGACCCAGTACTTC.

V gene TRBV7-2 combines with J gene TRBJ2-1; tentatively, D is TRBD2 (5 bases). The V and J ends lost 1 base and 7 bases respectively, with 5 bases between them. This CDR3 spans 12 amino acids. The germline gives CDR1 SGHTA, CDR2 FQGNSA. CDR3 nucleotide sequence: TGTGCCAGCAGCTTAGGGGAGAATGAGCAGTTCTTC. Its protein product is CASSLGENEQFF.

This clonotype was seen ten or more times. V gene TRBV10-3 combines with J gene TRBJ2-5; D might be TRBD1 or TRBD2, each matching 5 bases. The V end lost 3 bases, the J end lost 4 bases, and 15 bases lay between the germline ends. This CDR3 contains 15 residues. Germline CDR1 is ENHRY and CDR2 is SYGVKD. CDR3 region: CAISEGAGTGETQYF. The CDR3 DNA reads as TGTGCCATCAGTGAAGGGGCAGGGACGGGAGAGACCCAGTACTTC.

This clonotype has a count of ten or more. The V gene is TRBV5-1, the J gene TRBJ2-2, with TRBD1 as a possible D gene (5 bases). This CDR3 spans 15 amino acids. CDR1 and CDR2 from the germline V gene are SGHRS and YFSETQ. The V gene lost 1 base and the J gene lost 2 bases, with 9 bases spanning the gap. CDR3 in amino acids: CASSLRTPNTGELFF. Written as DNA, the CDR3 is TGCGCCAGCAGCTTGAGGACACCCAACACCGGGGAGCTGTTTTTT. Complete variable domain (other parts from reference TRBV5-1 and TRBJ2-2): KAGVTQTPRYLIKTRGQQVTLSCSPISGHRSVSWYQQTPGQGLQFLFEYFSETQRNKGNFPGRFSGRQFSNSRSEMNVSTLELGDSALYLCASSLRTPNTGELFFGEGSRLTVL.

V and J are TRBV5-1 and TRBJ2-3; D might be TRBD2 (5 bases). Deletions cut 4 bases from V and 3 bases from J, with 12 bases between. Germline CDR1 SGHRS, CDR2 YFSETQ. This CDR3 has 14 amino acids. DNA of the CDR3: TGCGCCAGCAGCCCGGGAAAGGGAACAGATACGCAGTATTTT. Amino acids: CASSPGKGTDTQYF.

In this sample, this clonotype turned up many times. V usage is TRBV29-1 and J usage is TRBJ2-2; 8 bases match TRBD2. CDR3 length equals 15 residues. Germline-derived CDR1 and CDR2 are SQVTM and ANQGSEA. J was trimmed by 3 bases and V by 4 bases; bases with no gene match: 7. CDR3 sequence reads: CSVVDGRAYTGELFF. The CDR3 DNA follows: TGCAGCGTTGTAGACGGGAGGGCCTACACCGGGGAGCTGTTTTTT.

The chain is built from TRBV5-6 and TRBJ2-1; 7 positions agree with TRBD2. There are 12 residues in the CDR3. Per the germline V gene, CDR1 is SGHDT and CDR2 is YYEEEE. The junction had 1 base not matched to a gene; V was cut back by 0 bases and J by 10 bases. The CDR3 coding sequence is TGTGCCAGCAGCTTGGCAGCGGGAGAGCAGTTCTTC. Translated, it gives CASSLAAGEQFF.